The text below deals with one T cell receptor (beta chain). Its antigen is undetermined. The sample comes from a study of cytomegalovirus exposure and HLA in healthy donors. The PCR had 60 Vbeta and 13 Jbeta primers. Measured with immunoSEQ multiplex PCR; TCRdb has only the in-frame clones, and not every one. The sample yields around 150,000 clones, approximately 80% seen once. Study observations and caveats: Listed as cytomegalovirus-associated were 150 to 200 TCR beta chains. Upon later analysis, TCR association rates were observed to vary by HLA locus, being highest for DRB1 and lowest for HLA-C.

With 0 bases removed from V and 7 bases from J, the gap between germline ends came to 10 bases. The CDR3 loop spans 13 amino acids. Per the germline V gene, CDR1 is SGHRS and CDR2 is YFSETQ. The sample taken for sequencing was PBMCs. V and J are TRBV5-1 and TRBJ1-2, with D maybe TRBD1 (5 bases). This clonotype was sampled from a woman aged 25 to 39 in good health and CMV-seropositive. The CDR3: CASSLAGIGGYTF. The CDR3 nucleotides are TGCGCCAGCAGCTTGGCAGGGATCGGTGGCTACACCTTC.